What follows are 21 T cell receptor beta chains derived from one specimen sequenced in a study of identifying expanded T cells in peripheral blood. Method: immunoSEQ multiplex PCR; TCRdb's copy keeps in-frame clones and lacks some. The data show about 130,000 clones, around 88% seen once. Sequenced sample: blood. The receptors were sampled from a person between 18 and 69 years old in good health.

J is TRBJ2-3 and V is TRBV30; weak D call: TRBD2 (7 bases). Germline V lookup: CDR1 GTSNPN, CDR2 SVGIG (reference sequence). There are 15 residues in the CDR3. Trimming removed 4 bases at V and 2 bases at J, with 16 bases between. Written as DNA, the CDR3 is TGTGCCTGGAAGATTCGGGGGGCCCTCACAGATACGCAGTATTTT. This gives the protein CAWKIRGALTDTQYF. Together with reference TRBV30 and TRBJ2-3, the CDR3 gives the full variable domain: SQTIHQWPATLVQPVGSPLSLECTVEGTSNPNLYWYRQAAGRGLQLLFYSVGIGQISSEVPQNLSASRPQDRQFILSSKKLLLSDSGFYLCAWKIRGALTDTQYFGPGTRLTVL.

This chain joins TRBV9 and TRBJ1-2, with 7 bases fitting TRBD1. With V trimmed by 4 bases and J by 4 bases, 13 bases remained unmatched. Looked up from germline, CDR1 is SGDLS and CDR2 is YYNGEE. This CDR3 is 16 amino acids long. The CDR3 here is CASSTAGTVFGYGYTF. CDR3 sequence (DNA): TGTGCCAGCAGCACAGCCGGGACAGTCTTCGGCTATGGCTACACCTTC.

J is TRBJ1-3 and V is TRBV30; D is uncertain. The germline V and J ends were trimmed by 5 bases and 4 bases, with 12 bases remaining between them. Germline loops: CDR1 GTSNPN, CDR2 SVGIG (reference sequence). This CDR3 region has 13 residues. This CDR3 is CAWGREIGNTIYF. The CDR3 DNA reads as TGTGCCTGGGGGAGAGAAATCGGAAACACCATATATTTT.

The J gene is TRBJ2-7, the V gene TRBV9; perhaps TRBD1 as D (5 bases). This CDR3 has 13 amino acids. From germline, CDR1 is SGDLS and CDR2 YYNGEE. Trimming removed 0 bases at V and 5 bases at J, with 9 bases between. The CDR3 coding sequence is TGTGCCAGCAGCGTAGAGGACAACCACGAGCAGTACTTC. Translation gives CASSVEDNHEQYF.

The V call is TRBV29-1, the J call TRBJ2-3, with 9 bases identical to TRBD2. Germline-derived CDR1 and CDR2 are SQVTM and ANQGSEA. This CDR3 comprises 16 residues. J was trimmed by 2 bases and V by 6 bases; bases with no gene match: 12. The CDR3 region has the DNA TGCAGCGTCGATCCCCTAACTAGCGGGTCCACAGATACGCAGTATTTT. Amino acids: CSVDPLTSGSTDTQYF.

V and J are TRBV6-6 and TRBJ2-1; weak D call: TRBD2 (7 bases). Germline V gene data show CDR1 as MNHNY and CDR2 as SVGAGI (reference sequence). There are 15 residues in the CDR3. Trimming removed 0 bases at V and 7 bases at J, with 13 bases between. The DNA for the CDR3 is TGTGCCAGCAGTTACTCTGGCGGGGGCTGGAATGAGCAGTTCTTC. Translated: CASSYSGGGWNEQFF.

The V call is TRBV20-1, the J call TRBJ2-1; D is unclear. The CDR3 has 11 residues. In germline, CDR1 is DFQATT, CDR2 SNEGSKA (reference sequence). The CDR3 protein is CSVGQYNEQFF. The CDR3 region has the DNA TGCTCCGTCGGGCAATACAATGAGCAGTTCTTC.

The chain carries TRBV19 and TRBJ1-2; D not resolved. V was clipped by 7 bases and J by 5 bases, with 17 bases between them. CDR3 size: 14 residues. In germline, CDR1 is LNHDA, CDR2 SQIVND (reference sequence). This chain's CDR3 is CASISSSVVYGYTF. The CDR3 coding sequence is TGTGCCAGTATATCTTCCTCGGTAGTATATGGCTACACCTTC.

The gene calls are TRBV7-2 and TRBJ1-5; no clear D gene. The CDR3 runs 13 residues. Germline-derived CDR1 and CDR2 are SGHTA and FQGNSA. V lost 3 bases, J lost 2 bases, and 5 bases lay in between. In DNA, the CDR3 is TGTGCCAGCAGCTTTATGGGCAATCAGCCCCAGCATTTT. It encodes CASSFMGNQPQHF. Drawing the rest from reference TRBV7-2 and TRBJ1-5, the complete variable domain is GAGVSQSPSNKVTEKGKDVELRCDPISGHTALYWYRQSLGQGLEFLIYFQGNSAPDKSGLPSDRFSAERTGGSVSTLTIQRTQQEDSAVYLCASSFMGNQPQHFGDGTRLSIL.

A few counts support this clone. CDR3 loop: CASSTDRVHEQYF. CDR3 bases: TGTGCCAGTAGTACGGACAGGGTCCACGAGCAGTACTTC. This chain uses TRBV19 with TRBJ2-7; 8 positions match TRBD1. Germline CDR1 LNHDA, CDR2 SQIVND (reference sequence). The CDR3 has 13 amino acids. Germline trimming cut 4 bases from V and 5 bases from J; bases unmatched to any gene: 4.

This clone was picked up one time. This chain connects TRBV7-2 to TRBJ2-5; D unclear. The J call is in doubt because the DNA end fits TRBJ2-7 better. Germline V gene lookup returns CDR1 SGHTA and CDR2 FQGNSA. The CDR3 loop spans 13 amino acids. This CDR3 is CASSPVHWGEQYF. DNA for the CDR3: TGTGCCAGCAGTCCCGTTCACTGGGGCGAGCAGTACTTC.

The rearrangement uses TRBV30 and TRBJ2-7, with TRBD1 matching over 8 bases. The CDR3 consists of 13 residues. Germline V gives CDR1 GTSNPN, CDR2 SVGIG (reference sequence). V lost 3 bases to trimming and J lost 5 bases; unmatched junction nucleotides: 6. CDR3 coding DNA: TGTGCCTGGAGCCGACAGGGGCTCCACGAGCAGTACTTC. Translation gives CAWSRQGLHEQYF.

The chain couples TRBV7-2 to TRBJ1-3; TRBD1 agrees at 8 bases. The germline V gene has CDR1 SGHTA and CDR2 FQGNSA. CDR3 length equals 15 residues. Trimming took 5 bases from V and 2 from J; bases not matched to a gene: 5. The chain's CDR3 is CASSPQTGAGNTIYF. The CDR3 DNA reads as TGTGCCAGCAGCCCGCAGACAGGGGCTGGAAACACCATATATTTT.

V gene TRBV2 combines with J gene TRBJ2-2, with unresolved D. This CDR3 is 13 amino acids long. Germline lookup yields CDR1 SNHLY and CDR2 FYNNEI. The V end lost 6 bases, the J end lost 4 bases, and 9 bases lay between the germline ends. The CDR3 is CASRRSPTGELFF. The CDR3, as DNA: TGTGCCAGCAGGCGGAGTCCCACCGGGGAGCTGTTTTTT. The entire variable domain, with the rest obtained from reference TRBV2 and TRBJ2-2, is as follows: EPEVTQTPSHQVTQMGQEVILRCVPISNHLYFYWYRQILGQKVEFLVSFYNNEISEKSEIFDDQFSVERPDGSNFTLKIRSTKLEDSAMYFCASRRSPTGELFFGEGSRLTVL.

The chain employs TRBV4-2 and TRBJ2-6, with 10 nucleotides matching TRBD2. This CDR3 comprises 18 residues. J was trimmed by 4 bases and V by 0 bases; bases with no gene match: 6. The germline CDR1 and CDR2 sequences are LGHNA and YNFKEQ. CDR3 coding DNA: TGTGCCAGCAGCCAAGACCTAGCGGGAGCTGCAGGGGCCAACGTCCTGACTTTC. Protein product: CASSQDLAGAAGANVLTF.

V usage is TRBV20-1 and J usage is TRBJ2-7; tentatively, D is TRBD2 (5 bases). Trimming cost V 5 bases and J 3 bases, with 5 bases left between them. Germline values: CDR1 DFQATT, CDR2 SNEGSKA (reference sequence). The CDR3 consists of 10 residues. In DNA form, the CDR3 reads TGCAGTGCTGGACTCTACGAGCAGTACTTC. Its protein product is CSAGLYEQYF.

This clone was observed a single time. CDR3: CATSRELGSYEQYF. Here the CDR3 DNA reads TGTGCCACCAGCAGAGAGTTAGGGTCCTACGAGCAGTACTTC. The J gene is TRBJ2-7, the V gene TRBV15, with D uncertain. The CDR3 sequence is 14 residues long. Germline lookup yields CDR1 LNHNV and CDR2 YYDKDF (reference sequence). V shed 0 bases and J shed 1 base, with 7 bases lying between them.

The chain employs TRBV11-2 and TRBJ1-2; no clear D gene. With 2 bases removed from V and 4 bases from J, the gap between germline ends came to 5 bases. The CDR3 runs 12 residues. The germline gives CDR1 SGHAT, CDR2 FQNNGV. The CDR3 region is CASSLIGYGYTF. CDR3 bases: TGTGCCAGCAGCTTAATTGGCTATGGCTACACCTTC.

The CDR3: CASSLARTGNQPQHF. CDR3 in DNA: TGTGCCAGCAGTCTAGCCCGGACGGGTAATCAGCCCCAGCATTTT. The chain couples TRBV2 to TRBJ1-5, with unresolved D. CDR3 size: 15 residues. V lost 5 bases to trimming and J lost 4 bases, with 15 bases between them. Germline V gene lookup returns CDR1 SNHLY and CDR2 FYNNEI.

Note on this clone: One end of the junction does not line up with germline, which may come from a read error. The rearrangement uses TRBV6-5 and TRBJ1-2; D unresolved. The CDR3 length is 13 residues. Germline loops: CDR1 MNHEY, CDR2 SVGAGI. The CDR3 sequence: CASSDSDNYGYTF. The CDR3 DNA sequence: TGTGCCAGCAGTGACTCAGATAACTATGGCTACACCTTC.

This chain connects TRBV2 to TRBJ1-2; 7 bases fit TRBD1. V dropped 6 bases and J dropped 7; count of bases not matched to a gene: 5. CDR3 length equals 12 residues. From germline, CDR1 is SNHLY and CDR2 FYNNEI. CDR3 sequence reads: CASRRDRGGYTF. The DNA of the CDR3 is TGTGCCAGCAGGCGGGACAGAGGTGGCTACACCTTC.